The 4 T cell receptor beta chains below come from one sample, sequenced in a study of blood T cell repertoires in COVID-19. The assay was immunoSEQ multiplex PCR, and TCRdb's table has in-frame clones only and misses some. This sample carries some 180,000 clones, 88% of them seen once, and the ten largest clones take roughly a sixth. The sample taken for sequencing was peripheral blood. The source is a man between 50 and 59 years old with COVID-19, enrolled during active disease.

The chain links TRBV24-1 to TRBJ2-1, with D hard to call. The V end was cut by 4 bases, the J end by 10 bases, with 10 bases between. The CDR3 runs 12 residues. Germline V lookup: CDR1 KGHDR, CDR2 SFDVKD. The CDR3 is CATSDGPREQFF. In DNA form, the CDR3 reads TGTGCCACCAGTGACGGCCCTAGGGAGCAGTTCTTC.

The CDR3 protein is CASTLGSCEQYF. The CDR3 bases are TGCGCCAGCACCCTTGGGAGCTGCGAGCAGTACTTC. This rearrangement joins TRBV10-1 to TRBJ2-7; possible D gene TRBD2, 5 bases. This CDR3 is 12 amino acids long. With 7 bases removed from V and 6 bases from J, the gap between germline ends came to 13 bases. The germline V gene encodes CDR1 WNHNN and CDR2 SYGVQD (reference sequence).

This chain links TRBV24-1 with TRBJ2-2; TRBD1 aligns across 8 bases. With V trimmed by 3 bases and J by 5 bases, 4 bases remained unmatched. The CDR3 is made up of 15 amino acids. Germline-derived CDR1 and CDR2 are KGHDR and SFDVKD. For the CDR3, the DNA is TGTGCCACCAGTGATGGCAGGGGGCGGACCGGGGAGCTGTTTTTT. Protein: CATSDGRGRTGELFF.

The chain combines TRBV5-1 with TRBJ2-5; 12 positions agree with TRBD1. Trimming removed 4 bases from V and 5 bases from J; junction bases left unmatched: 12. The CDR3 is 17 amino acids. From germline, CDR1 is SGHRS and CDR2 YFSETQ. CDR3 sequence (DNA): TGCGCCAGCAGCCAGGGACAGGGGGCGATACTTAGGGAGACCCAGTACTTC. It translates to CASSQGQGAILRETQYF.